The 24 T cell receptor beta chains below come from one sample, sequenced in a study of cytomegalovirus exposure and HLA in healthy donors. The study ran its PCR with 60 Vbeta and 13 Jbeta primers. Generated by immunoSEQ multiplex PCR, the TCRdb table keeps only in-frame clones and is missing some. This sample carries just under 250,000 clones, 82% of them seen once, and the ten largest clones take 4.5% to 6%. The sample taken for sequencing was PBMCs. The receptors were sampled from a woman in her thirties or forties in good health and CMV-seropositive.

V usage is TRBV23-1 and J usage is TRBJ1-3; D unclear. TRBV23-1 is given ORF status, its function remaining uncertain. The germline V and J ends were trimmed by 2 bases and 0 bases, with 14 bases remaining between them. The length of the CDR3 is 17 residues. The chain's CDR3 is CASSQGVRWCSGNTIYF. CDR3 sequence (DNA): TGCGCCAGCAGTCAAGGAGTAAGGTGGTGCTCTGGAAACACCATATATTTT.

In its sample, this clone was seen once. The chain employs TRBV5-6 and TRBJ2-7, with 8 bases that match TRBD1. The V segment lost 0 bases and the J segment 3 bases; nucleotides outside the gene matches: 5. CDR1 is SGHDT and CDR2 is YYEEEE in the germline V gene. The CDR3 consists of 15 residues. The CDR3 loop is CASSLGQGINYEQYF. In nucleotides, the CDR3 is TGTGCCAGCAGCTTGGGACAGGGGATTAACTACGAGCAGTACTTC. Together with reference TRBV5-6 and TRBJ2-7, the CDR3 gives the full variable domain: DAGVTQSPTHLIKTRGQQVTLRCSPKSGHDTVSWYQQALGQGPQFIFQYYEEEERQRGNFPDRFSGHQFPNYSSELNVNALLLGDSALYLCASSLGQGINYEQYFGPGTRLTVT.

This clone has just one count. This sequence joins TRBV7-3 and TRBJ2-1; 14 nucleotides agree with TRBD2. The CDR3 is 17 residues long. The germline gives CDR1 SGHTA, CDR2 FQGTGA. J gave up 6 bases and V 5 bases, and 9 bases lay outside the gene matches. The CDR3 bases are TGTGCCAGCAGCCAAGGACTAGCGGGAGGATTAGGCAATGAGCAGTTCTTC. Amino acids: CASSQGLAGGLGNEQFF.

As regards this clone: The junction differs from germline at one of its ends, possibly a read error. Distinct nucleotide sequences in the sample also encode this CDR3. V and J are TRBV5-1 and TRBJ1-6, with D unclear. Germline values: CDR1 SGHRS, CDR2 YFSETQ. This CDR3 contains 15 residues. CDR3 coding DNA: TGCGCCAGCAGCGATATGACGGGATATAATTCCCCCCTCCACTTT. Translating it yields CASSDMTGYNSPLHF.

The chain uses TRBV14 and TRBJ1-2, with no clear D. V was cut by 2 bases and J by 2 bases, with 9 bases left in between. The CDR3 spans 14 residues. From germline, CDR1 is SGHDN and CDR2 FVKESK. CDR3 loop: CASSQFTGNYGYTF. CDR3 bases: TGTGCCAGCAGCCAATTCACCGGGAACTATGGCTACACCTTC.

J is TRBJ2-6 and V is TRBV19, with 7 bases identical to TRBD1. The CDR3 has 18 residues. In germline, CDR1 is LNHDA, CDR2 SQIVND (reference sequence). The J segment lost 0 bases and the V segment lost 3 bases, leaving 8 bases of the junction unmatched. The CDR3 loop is CASSMLNRGGSGANVLTF. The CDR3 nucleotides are TGTGCCAGTAGTATGTTGAACAGGGGCGGCTCTGGGGCCAACGTCCTGACTTTC.

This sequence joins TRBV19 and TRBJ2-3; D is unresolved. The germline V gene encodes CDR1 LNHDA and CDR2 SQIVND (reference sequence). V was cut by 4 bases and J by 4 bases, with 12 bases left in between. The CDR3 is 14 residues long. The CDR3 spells CASSRARTADTQYF. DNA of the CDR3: TGTGCCAGTAGTAGGGCTCGAACAGCAGATACGCAGTATTTT.

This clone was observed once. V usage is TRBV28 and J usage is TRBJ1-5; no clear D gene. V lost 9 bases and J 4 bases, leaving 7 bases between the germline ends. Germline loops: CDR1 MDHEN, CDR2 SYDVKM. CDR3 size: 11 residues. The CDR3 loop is CASSANQPQHF. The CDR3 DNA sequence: TGTGCCAGTAGCGCAAATCAGCCCCAGCATTTT.

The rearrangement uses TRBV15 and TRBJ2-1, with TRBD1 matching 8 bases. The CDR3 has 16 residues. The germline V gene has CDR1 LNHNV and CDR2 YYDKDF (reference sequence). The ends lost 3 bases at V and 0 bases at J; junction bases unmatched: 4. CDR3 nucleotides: TGTGCCACCAGCAGGGCGGACAGGGTCTCCTACAATGAGCAGTTCTTC. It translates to CATSRADRVSYNEQFF.

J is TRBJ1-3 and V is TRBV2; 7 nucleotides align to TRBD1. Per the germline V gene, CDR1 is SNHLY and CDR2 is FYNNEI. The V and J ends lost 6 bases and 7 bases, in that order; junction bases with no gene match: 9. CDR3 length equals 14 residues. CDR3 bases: TGTGCCAGCAGGACAGGGTCCCTATCGAACACCATATATTTT. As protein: CASRTGSLSNTIYF.

The CDR3 coding sequence is TGTGCCAGCAGTCCGGACAGGGGGCGGAACACTGAAGCTTTCTTT. Its protein product is CASSPDRGRNTEAFF. The chain carries TRBV5-4 and TRBJ1-1; TRBD1 matches at 11 bases. CDR1 is SGHNT, CDR2 YYREEE, per germline (reference sequence). The CDR3 covers 15 residues. After removal of 5 bases from V and 1 base from J, the junction contained 4 bases not matched to a gene.

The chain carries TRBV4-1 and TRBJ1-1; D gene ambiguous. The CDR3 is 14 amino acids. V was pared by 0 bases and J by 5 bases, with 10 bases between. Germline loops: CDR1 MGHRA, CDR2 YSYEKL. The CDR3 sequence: CASSQDLAGTEAFF. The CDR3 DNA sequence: TGCGCCAGCAGCCAAGATTTGGCGGGAACTGAAGCTTTCTTT.

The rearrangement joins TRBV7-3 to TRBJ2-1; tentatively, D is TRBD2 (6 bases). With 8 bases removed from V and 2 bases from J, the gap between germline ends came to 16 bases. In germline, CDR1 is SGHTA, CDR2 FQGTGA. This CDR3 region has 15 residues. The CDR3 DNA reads TGTGCCAGCTCCTCCGGGGGAGCAGCCTACAATGAGCAGTTCTTC. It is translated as CASSSGGAAYNEQFF.

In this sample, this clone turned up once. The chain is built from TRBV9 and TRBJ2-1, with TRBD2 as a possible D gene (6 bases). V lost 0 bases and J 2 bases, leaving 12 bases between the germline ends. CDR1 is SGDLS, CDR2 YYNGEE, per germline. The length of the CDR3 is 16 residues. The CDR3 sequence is CASSVELGGTYNEQFF. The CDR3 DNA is TGTGCCAGCAGCGTAGAACTGGGAGGCACCTACAATGAGCAGTTCTTC.

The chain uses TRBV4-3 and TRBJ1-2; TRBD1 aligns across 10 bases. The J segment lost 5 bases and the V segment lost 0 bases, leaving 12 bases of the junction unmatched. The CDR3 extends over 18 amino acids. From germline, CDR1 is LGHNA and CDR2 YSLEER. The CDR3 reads CASSQEGTGTGELYGYTF. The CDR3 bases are TGCGCCAGCAGCCAAGAAGGGACAGGGACAGGGGAACTTTATGGCTACACCTTC.

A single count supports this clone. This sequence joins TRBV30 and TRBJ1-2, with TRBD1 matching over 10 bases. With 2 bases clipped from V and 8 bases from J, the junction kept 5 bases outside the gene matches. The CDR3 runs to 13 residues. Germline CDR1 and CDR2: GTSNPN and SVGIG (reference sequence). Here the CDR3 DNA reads TGTGCCTGGAGTAGGGACAGGGGCGAGGGCTACACCTTC. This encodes CAWSRDRGEGYTF.

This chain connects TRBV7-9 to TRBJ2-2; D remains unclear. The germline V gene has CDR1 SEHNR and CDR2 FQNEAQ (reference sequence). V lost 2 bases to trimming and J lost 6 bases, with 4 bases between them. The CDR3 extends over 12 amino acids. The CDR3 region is CASSLSSGELFF. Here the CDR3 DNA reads TGTGCCAGCAGCTTATCGTCCGGGGAGCTGTTTTTT.

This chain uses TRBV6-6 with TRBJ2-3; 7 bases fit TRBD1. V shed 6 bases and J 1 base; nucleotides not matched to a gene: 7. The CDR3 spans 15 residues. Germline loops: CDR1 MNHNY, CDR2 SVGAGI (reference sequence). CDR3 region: CASSYRQGRTDTQYF. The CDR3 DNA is TGTGCCAGCAGCTACAGACAGGGCCGCACAGATACGCAGTATTTT.

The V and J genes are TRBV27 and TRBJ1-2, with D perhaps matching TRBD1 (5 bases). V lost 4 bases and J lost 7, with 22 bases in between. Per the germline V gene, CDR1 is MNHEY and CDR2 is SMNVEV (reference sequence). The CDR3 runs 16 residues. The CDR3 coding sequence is TGTGCCAGCAGTTCTGGGGAGGGGTGGATTGGGGGTGGCTACACCTTC. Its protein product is CASSSGEGWIGGGYTF.

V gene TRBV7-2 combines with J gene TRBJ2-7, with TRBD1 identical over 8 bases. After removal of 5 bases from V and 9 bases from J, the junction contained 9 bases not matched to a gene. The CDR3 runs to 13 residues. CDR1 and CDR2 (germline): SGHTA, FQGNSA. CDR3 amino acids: CASSADRGEVQYF. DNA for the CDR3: TGTGCCAGCAGCGCTGACAGGGGAGAGGTGCAGTACTTC.

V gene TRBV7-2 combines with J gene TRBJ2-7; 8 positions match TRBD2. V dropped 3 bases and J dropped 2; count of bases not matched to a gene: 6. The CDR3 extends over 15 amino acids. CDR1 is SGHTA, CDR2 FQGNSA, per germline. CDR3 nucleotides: TGTGCCAGCAGCTTGCCGACTAGCGCTCCCTACGAGCAGTACTTC. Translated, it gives CASSLPTSAPYEQYF.

The CDR3 loop is CASSVTTTNEQFF. The CDR3 region has the DNA TGTGCCAGCAGCGTAACAACCACCAATGAGCAGTTCTTC. The chain uses TRBV9 and TRBJ2-1; no reliable D call. The germline V and J ends were trimmed by 1 base and 6 bases, with 8 bases remaining between them. CDR1 and CDR2 (germline): SGDLS, YYNGEE. This CDR3 is built from 13 residues. The variable domain in full, with the rest retrieved from reference TRBV9 and TRBJ2-1, is DSGVTQTPKHLITATGQRVTLRCSPRSGDLSVYWYQQSLDQGLQFLIQYYNGEERAKGNILERFSAQQFPDLHSELNLSSLELGDSALYFCASSVTTTNEQFFGPGTRLTVL.

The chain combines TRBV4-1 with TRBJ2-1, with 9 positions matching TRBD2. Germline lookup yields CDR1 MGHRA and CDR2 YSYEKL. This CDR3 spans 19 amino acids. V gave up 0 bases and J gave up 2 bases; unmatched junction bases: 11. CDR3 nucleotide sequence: TGCGCCAGCAGCCAAGATTCGGCAATAGCGGGAGACACCTACAATGAGCAGTTCTTC. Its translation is CASSQDSAIAGDTYNEQFF.

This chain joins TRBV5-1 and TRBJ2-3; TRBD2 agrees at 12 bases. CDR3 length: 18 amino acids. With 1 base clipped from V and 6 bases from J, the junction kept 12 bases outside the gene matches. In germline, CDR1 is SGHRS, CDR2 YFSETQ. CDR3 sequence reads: CASSLNPPSGGAVDTQYF. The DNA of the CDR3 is TGCGCCAGCAGCTTGAACCCCCCTAGCGGGGGGGCCGTGGATACGCAGTATTTT.